This TCR beta chain appears in the sequencing data of a study of blood T cells in healthy people across ages. In regard to this clonotype: The antigen is unknown.

Per sample, at least 6 micrograms of total RNA were extracted. Sample-barcoded 5' priming and a J-beta primer mix drove a second PCR of roughly 6 to 12 cycles. From the 5' RACE reads, TCRdb called clonotypes with MiXCR, one entry per CDR3 protein. The table shows some 1 million distinct CDR3 sequences, with around 45% occurring only once. Study results and caveats: The long-lived group displayed more naive CD4+ cells, plus higher diversity, than the aged donors did. With age, beta diversity per million T cells declined roughly linearly, significantly by 40.

The trim removed 5 bases at V and 2 bases at J, leaving 5 bases unmatched. The germline CDR1 and CDR2 sequences are LGHDT and YNNKEL (reference sequence). The CDR3 totals 15 residues. Sequencing input: blood. The sequence came from a woman in her fifties or sixties in good health. The chain joins TRBV3-1 to TRBJ2-5; 10 nucleotides line up with TRBD2. The CDR3 DNA follows: TGTGCCAGCAGCGTGACTAGCGGGCTACAAGAGACCCAGTACTTC. Protein sequence: CASSVTSGLQETQYF.